A selection of T cell receptor beta chains follows, all from one sample in a study of post-analysis software for immune sequencing data. A single record per CDR3 protein comes from TCRdb applying MiXCR to the PCR reads. Here the sample spans some 690,000 distinct CDR3 sequences, over 45% being singletons. Source material: blood. The receptor source for this set is a girl aged 2-9 years with multiple sclerosis. CDR3s include the opening cysteine and the closing phenylalanine or tryptophan. Fields, in order: CDR3 length, clone size, V gene, J gene, D gene, CDR3 DNA, CDR3 protein. A D gene is named only where the DNA matches it firmly. Size tells how often a clone was seen (once, few, many) or the class of an expanded clone, and some rows leave it out.

13	.	TRBV20-1	TRBJ1-6	.	TGCAGTGCCCGGACCGGAGATAATTCACCCCTCCACTTT	CSARTGDNSPLHF
14	.	TRBV6-5	TRBJ2-7	.	TGTGCCAGCAGTTACTCGACTGGGGTGGGCGAGCAGTACTTC	CASSYSTGVGEQYF
16	.	TRBV20-1	TRBJ2-6	.	TGCAGTGCACCGGGACCACCTTCCTCTGGGGCCAACGTCCTGACTTTC	CSAPGPPSSGANVLTF
14	few	TRBV6-4	TRBJ2-1	.	TGTGCCAGCAGTGACTCAGAGGGATCGGATGAGCAGTTCTTC	CASSDSEGSDEQFF
16	.	TRBV5-5	TRBJ2-1	.	TGTGCCAGCAGCCTCGGAGGGAGCGGCCCCTCCATGGAGCAGTTCTTC	CASSLGGSGPSMEQFF
15	.	TRBV12-3/TRBV12-4	TRBJ2-1	TRBD1	TGTGCCAGCAGAGGACAGGGGACCTTCTACAATGAGCAGTTCTTC	CASRGQGTFYNEQFF
15	.	TRBV6-1	TRBJ2-7	TRBD1	TGTGCCAGCACGGGTAGACAGGGGGCGGCCTACGAGCAGTACTTC	CASTGRQGAAYEQYF
17	.	TRBV10-3	TRBJ2-1	.	TGTGCCATCAGTGATTCGTCGGGGAAGGGGTCGGACAATGAGCAGTTCTTC	CAISDSSGKGSDNEQFF
13	few	TRBV10-3	TRBJ2-7	TRBD1	TGTGCCACGGGGACAGTTCGGCAGTACGAGCAGTACTTC	CATGTVRQYEQYF
13	.	TRBV7-9	TRBJ2-1	.	TGTGCCAGCAGCCCCCCAGGTAACTATGAGCAGTTCTTC	CASSPPGNYEQFF